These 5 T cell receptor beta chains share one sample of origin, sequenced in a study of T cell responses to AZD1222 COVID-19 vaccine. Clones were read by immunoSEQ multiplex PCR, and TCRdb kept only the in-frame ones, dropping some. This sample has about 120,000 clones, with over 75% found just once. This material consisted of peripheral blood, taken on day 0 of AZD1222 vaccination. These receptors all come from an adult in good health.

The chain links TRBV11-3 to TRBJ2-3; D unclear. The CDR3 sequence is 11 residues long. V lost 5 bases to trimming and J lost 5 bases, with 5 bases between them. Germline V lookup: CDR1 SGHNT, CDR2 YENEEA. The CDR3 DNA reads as TGTGCCAGCAGCCTACAAGATACGCAGTATTTT. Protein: CASSLQDTQYF.

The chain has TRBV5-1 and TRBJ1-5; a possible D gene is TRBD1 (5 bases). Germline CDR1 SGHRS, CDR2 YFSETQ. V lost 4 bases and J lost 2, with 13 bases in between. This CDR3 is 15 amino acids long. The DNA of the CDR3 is TGCGCCAGCAGCCTGGGGGGATGGGGCAATCAGCCCCAGCATTTT. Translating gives CASSLGGWGNQPQHF.

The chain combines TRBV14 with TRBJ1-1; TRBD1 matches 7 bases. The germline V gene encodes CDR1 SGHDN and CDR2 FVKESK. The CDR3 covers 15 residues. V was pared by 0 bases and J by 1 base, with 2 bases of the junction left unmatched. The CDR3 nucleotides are TGTGCCAGCAGCCAAGAGTACAGGGGGAACACTGAAGCTTTCTTT. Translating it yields CASSQEYRGNTEAFF.

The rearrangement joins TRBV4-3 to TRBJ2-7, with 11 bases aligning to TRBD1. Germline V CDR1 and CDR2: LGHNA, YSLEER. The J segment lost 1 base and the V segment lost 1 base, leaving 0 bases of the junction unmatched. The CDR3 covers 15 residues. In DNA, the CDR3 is TGCGCCAGCAGCCAAGGGGACAGGGGGTCCTACGAGCAGTACTTC. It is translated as CASSQGDRGSYEQYF.

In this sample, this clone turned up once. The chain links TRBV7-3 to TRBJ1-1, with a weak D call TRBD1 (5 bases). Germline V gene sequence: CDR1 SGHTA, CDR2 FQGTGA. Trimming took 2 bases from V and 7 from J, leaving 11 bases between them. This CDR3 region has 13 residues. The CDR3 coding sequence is TGTGCCAGCAGCTTACTTTCGGGGGGTGAAGCTTTCTTT. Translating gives CASSLLSGGEAFF.